This T cell receptor (beta chain) was sequenced in a study of OX40 agonist ivuxolimab in advanced cancers. Excluded were patients having autoimmune disease history or systemic immunosuppression. Study-wide points: In the 0.1 to 3.0 mg/kg range, CD4+ and CD8+ blood T cells had expanded clonally by week 6. Expanded clones were, on average, more numerous in CD8+ T cells than in CD4+.

To note about this clone: What it binds is not known.

Germline assignment: CDR1 LNHDA and CDR2 SQIVND (reference sequence). The CDR3 consists of 13 residues. V shed 7 bases and J shed 4 bases, with 13 bases lying between them. Sequencing used immunoSEQ multiplex PCR; TCRdb keeps in-frame clones, though not all of them. The sample lists 72,000 or so clones, 80% to 90% occurring once. This chain uses TRBV19 with TRBJ1-1; D remains unclear. The source was CD4+ or CD8+ T cells sorted from blood, collected in a trial of the OX40 agonist ivuxolimab. The TCR sequence derives from an adult with an advanced solid tumor such as melanoma, head and neck, liver or kidney cancer. This chain's CDR3 is CASTKEEITEAFF. DNA for the CDR3: TGTGCCAGTACCAAGGAGGAAATCACTGAAGCTTTCTTT.